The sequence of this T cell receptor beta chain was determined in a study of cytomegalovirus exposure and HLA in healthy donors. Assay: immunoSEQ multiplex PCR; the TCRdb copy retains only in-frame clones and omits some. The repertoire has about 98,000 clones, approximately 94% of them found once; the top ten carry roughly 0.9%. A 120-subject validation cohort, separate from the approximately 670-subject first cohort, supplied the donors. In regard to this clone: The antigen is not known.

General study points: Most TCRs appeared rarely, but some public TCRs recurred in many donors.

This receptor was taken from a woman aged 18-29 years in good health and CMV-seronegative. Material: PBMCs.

This chain's CDR3 is CASSDEQASTDTQYF. In DNA, the CDR3 is TGTGCCAGCAGTGATGAACAGGCTAGCACAGATACGCAGTATTTT. This chain joins TRBV6-4 and TRBJ2-3, with a possible D match to TRBD1 (5 bases). V was trimmed by 3 bases and J by 0 bases, leaving 10 bases between them. The CDR3 runs to 15 residues. The germline V gene has CDR1 MRHNA and CDR2 SNTAGT.